The entry below gives a single T cell receptor (beta chain) sequence along with its context. CDR1 and CDR2 from the germline V gene are SEHNR and FQNEAQ (reference sequence). The V and J ends lost 5 bases and 5 bases, in that order; junction bases with no gene match: 8. The length of the CDR3 is 14 residues. This sample was included in a study of blood T cell repertoires in COVID-19. Across the whole study: COVID-19 samples collected from the United States, Italy and Spain covered acute and convalescent phases. The analysed material was cDNA or gDNA that came from T cells, B-cell-depleted T cells, or PBMCs.

In the study's own analysis: Cell counts per sample came from amplifying reference gene primers. Data came from immunoSEQ multiplex PCR; TCRdb stores just in-frame clones and leaves some out. V and J calls and clone size are those listed in that table; D and trimming were worked out from the DNA. The table records roughly 150,000 clones, around three quarters of them present only once. The sequence derives from a woman between 65 and 79 years old in a cohort exposed to, infected with or recovered from COVID-19 (not recorded which). The rearrangement joins TRBV7-9 to TRBJ1-2; the match to TRBD1 covers 7 bases. The sequenced sample was PBMCs or T cells enriched from blood (not recorded which). CDR3 sequence (DNA): TGTGCCAGCAGCCCTGACCGGGACAGTTATGGCTACACCTTC. Translation gives CASSPDRDSYGYTF.